The rows below give T cell receptor beta chains drawn from one sample of a study of control samples from healthy donors and cancer patients. TCRdb's copy holds only in-frame clones and misses some; the assay was immunoSEQ multiplex PCR. The top ten hold approximately 18% of the sample, which has roughly 120,000 clones, roughly 91% seen once. The sequenced sample was blood. These receptors came from a woman between 50 and 59 years old in good health. The CDR3 runs from the conserved cysteine through the conserved F or W. A D gene is named only where the DNA matches it firmly. For some rows the clone size is stated as once, few or many, or as a class when expanded; others skip it.

J	D	size	V	CDR3	DNA
TRBJ2-1	NA	NA	TRBV11-2	CASSLGLFEQFF	TGTGCCAGCAGCTTAGGGTTGTTCGAGCAGTTCTTC
TRBJ1-1	NA	once	TRBV5-8	CASSLSFSWGGALSEAFF	TGTGCCAGCAGCTTGTCCTTCTCTTGGGGGGGGGCCCTCTCTGAAGCTTTCTTT
TRBJ2-1	NA	once	TRBV7-3	CASSSVEYNEQFF	TGTGCCAGCAGCTCCGTGGAGTACAATGAGCAGTTCTTC
TRBJ2-3	NA	NA	TRBV24-1	CATRGTSTDTQYF	TGTGCCACCAGGGGGACTAGCACAGATACGCAGTATTTT
TRBJ1-4	TRBD1	NA	TRBV11-2	CASSKTGDEKLFF	TGTGCCAGCAGCAAGACAGGGGATGAAAAACTGTTTTTT
TRBJ1-1	NA	NA	TRBV18	CASSPITFGGEGTEAFF	TGTGCCAGCTCACCTATCACGTTTGGGGGGGAGGGCACTGAAGCTTTCTTT
TRBJ1-1	TRBD1	NA	TRBV28	CASSLNRGLNTEAFF	TGTGCCAGCAGTTTGAACAGGGGTTTGAACACTGAAGCTTTCTTT
TRBJ1-5	TRBD1	NA	TRBV6-5	CASSQDRGREPQHF	TGTGCCAGCAGTCAGGACAGGGGGCGAGAGCCCCAGCATTTT
TRBJ1-1	TRBD1	once	TRBV28	CAIQGAFFMNTEAFF	TGTGCCATACAGGGGGCTTTTTTCATGAACACTGAAGCTTTCTTT
TRBJ2-1	TRBD2	NA	TRBV5-1	CASSRREGIDEQFF	TGCGCCAGCTCCCGGAGGGAGGGTATCGATGAGCAGTTCTTC
TRBJ1-5	NA	NA	TRBV7-9	CASSSGTPQPQHF	TGTGCCAGCAGCTCGGGGACACCACAGCCCCAGCATTTT
TRBJ2-2	NA	NA	TRBV19	CASSTRRNGNTGELFF	TGTGCCAGTAGTACCCGCCGGAACGGGAACACCGGGGAGCTGTTTTTT
TRBJ1-5	NA	NA	TRBV28	CASSLGGPQPQHF	TGTGCCAGCAGTTTGGGGGGGCCCCAGCCCCAGCATTTT
TRBJ2-3	TRBD2	NA	TRBV6-1	CASSDQLAASTDTQYF	TGTGCCAGCAGTGACCAGCTAGCGGCCTCCACAGATACGCAGTATTTT
TRBJ1-2	NA	NA	TRBV3-1/TRBV3-2	CASSQEGWEGYTF	TGTGCCAGCAGCCAAGAGGGTTGGGAGGGCTACACCTTC